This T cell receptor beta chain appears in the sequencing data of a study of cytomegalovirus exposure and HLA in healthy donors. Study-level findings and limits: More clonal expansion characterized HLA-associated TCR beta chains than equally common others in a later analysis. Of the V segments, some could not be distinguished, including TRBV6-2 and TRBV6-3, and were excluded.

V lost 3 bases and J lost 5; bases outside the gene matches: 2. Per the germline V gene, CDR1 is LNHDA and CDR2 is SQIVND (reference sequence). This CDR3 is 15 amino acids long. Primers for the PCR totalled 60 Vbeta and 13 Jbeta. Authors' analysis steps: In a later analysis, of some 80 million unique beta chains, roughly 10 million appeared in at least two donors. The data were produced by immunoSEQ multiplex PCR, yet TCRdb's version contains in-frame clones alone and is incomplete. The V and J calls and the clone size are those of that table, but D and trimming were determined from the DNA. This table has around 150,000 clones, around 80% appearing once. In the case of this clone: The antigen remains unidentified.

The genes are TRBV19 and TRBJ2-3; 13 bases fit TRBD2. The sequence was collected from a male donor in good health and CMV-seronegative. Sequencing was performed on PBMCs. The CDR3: CASSMTSGGLDTQYF. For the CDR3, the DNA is TGTGCCAGTAGTATGACTAGCGGGGGGCTAGATACGCAGTATTTT.